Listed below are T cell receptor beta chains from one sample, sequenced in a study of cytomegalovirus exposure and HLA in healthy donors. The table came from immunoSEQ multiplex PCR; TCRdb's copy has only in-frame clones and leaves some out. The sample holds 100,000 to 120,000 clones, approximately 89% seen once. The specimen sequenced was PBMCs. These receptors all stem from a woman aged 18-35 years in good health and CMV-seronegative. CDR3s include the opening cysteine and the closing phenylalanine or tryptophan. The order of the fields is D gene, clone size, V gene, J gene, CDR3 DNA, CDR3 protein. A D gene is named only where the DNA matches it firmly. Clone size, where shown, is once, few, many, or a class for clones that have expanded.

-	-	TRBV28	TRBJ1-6	TGTGCCAGCAGTTTATTGCAGGTCCTAAATTCACCCCTCCACTTT	CASSLLQVLNSPLHF
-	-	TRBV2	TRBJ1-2	TGTGCCAGCAGTGAACCTTCCTCAGGGGACTATGGCTACACCTTC	CASSEPSSGDYGYTF
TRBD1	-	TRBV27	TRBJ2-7	TGTGCCAGCAGCGAATCACAGGGGAGCTCCTACGAGCAGTACTTC	CASSESQGSSYEQYF
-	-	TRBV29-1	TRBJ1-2	TGCAGCGTTTGGATCCGAGGGGGGGCCTTCTATGGCTACACCTTC	CSVWIRGGAFYGYTF
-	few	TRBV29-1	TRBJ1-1	TGCAGCGTTCGGGCGACAGGGAACACTGAAGCTTTCTTT	CSVRATGNTEAFF
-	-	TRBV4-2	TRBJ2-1	TGTGCCAGCAGCCAAGGGAAGGGGCACTCCTACAATGAGCAGTTCTTC	CASSQGKGHSYNEQFF
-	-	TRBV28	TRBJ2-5	TGTGCCAGCAGTCCCTCAGCGGGTGGCCGAGTGGGGACCCAGTACTTC	CASSPSAGGRVGTQYF
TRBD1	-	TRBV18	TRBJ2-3	TGTGCCAGCTCAGACAGGGATAGCACAGATACGCAGTATTTT	CASSDRDSTDTQYF
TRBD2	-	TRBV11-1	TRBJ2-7	TGTGCCAGCAGCCCTAGCGGGAGTGGGTACGAGCAGTACTTC	CASSPSGSGYEQYF
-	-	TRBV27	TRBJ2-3	TGTGCCAGCAGTGCCCTATTTGGTACGCAGTATTTT	CASSALFGTQYF
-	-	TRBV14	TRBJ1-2	TGTGCCAGCAGCCAAGCTATTCTGGAGGGAAATGGCTACACCTTC	CASSQAILEGNGYTF
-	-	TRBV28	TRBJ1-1	TGTGCCAGCAGTTCCTACAGGGTTTGGGCTAACACTGAAGCTTTCTTT	CASSSYRVWANTEAFF
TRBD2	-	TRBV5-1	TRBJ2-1	TGCGCCAGCAGCTTAACAGCGGGAGGGATCTCAAATGAGCAGTTCTTC	CASSLTAGGISNEQFF
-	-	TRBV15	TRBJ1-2	TGTGCCACCAGCAGAGATCATAGCCCACTCAATGGCTACACCTTC	CATSRDHSPLNGYTF
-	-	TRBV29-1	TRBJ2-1	TGCAGCGGGGGCTTTGAGCAGTTCTTC	CSGGFEQFF
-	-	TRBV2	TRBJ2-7	TGTGCCAGCATGAGGAGTTACGAGCAGTACTTC	CASMRSYEQYF
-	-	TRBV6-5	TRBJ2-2	TGTGCCAGCAGTTACGCGGGACAGCTCACCGGGGAGCTGTTTTTT	CASSYAGQLTGELFF
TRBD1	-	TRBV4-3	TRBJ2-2	TGCGCCAGCAGCCAAAGGACAGGGTTCATTCCCGGGGAGCTGTTTTTT	CASSQRTGFIPGELFF
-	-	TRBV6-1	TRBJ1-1	TGTGCCAGCAGTGTGCAGTCGAACACTGAAGCTTTCTTT	CASSVQSNTEAFF
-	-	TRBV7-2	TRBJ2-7	TGTGCCAGCAGCTCCCGATACAGTGGGGGGTCCTACGAGCAGTACTTC	CASSSRYSGGSYEQYF
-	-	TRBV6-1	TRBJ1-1	TGTGCCAGCAGAATGGGGGGGGAGGACACTGAAGCTTTCTTT	CASRMGGEDTEAFF
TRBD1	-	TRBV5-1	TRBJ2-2	TGCGCCAGCAGCTGGGGACAGGGGGCGACCGGGGAGCTGTTTTTT	CASSWGQGATGELFF
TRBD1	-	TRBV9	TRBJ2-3	TGTGCCAGCAGCCAATGGACAGGGGGTAGCACAGATACGCAGTATTTT	CASSQWTGGSTDTQYF
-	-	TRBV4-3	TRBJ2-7	TGCGCCAGCAGCCAAGATATTAGCCGAGAGCAGTACTTC	CASSQDISREQYF
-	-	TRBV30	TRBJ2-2	TGTGCCTGGAGTGTACCCAGCGGGACCGGGGAGCTGTTTTTT	CAWSVPSGTGELFF
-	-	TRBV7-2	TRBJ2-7	TGTGCCAGCAGCATACACAGGGTAGCCGAGCAGTACTTC	CASSIHRVAEQYF
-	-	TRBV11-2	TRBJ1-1	TGTGCCAGCAGCTCCTTATTGAACTCGAGGAACACTGAAGCTTTCTTT	CASSSLLNSRNTEAFF
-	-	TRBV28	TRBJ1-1	TGTGCCAGCGTAGGGGGTGAAGCTTTCTTT	CASVGGEAFF
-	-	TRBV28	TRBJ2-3	TGTGCCAGCAGTCTAGGTGGAACTAGCACAGATACGCAGTATTTT	CASSLGGTSTDTQYF
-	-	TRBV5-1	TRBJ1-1	TGCGCCAGCAGCTTGGAGGTCCGCCGACAGTTCGGCGCTGAAGCTTTCTTT	CASSLEVRRQFGAEAFF
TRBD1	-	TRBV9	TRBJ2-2	TGTGCCAGCAGCCCCGAGAGGGGGCGAGACACCGGGGAGCTGTTTTTT	CASSPERGRDTGELFF
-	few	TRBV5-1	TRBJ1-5	TGCGCCAGCAGCGAAGGACTTAGCAATCAGCCCCAGCATTTT	CASSEGLSNQPQHF
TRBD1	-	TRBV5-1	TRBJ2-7	TGCGCCAGCAGCTTGGCCGGGGACAGTACCTACGAGCAGTACTTC	CASSLAGDSTYEQYF
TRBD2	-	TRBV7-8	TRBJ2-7	TGTGCCAGCAGCTTAGTGCTTAGCGGGGGCGCCTACGAGCAGTACTTC	CASSLVLSGGAYEQYF
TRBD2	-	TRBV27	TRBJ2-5	TGTGCCAGCAGCTCATCGACTAGCGCCCGGGCAGAAGAGACCCAGTACTTC	CASSSSTSARAEETQYF
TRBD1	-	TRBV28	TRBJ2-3	TGTGCCAGCAGTTTATGGGGACAGGGGTTGACAGATACGCAGTATTTT	CASSLWGQGLTDTQYF
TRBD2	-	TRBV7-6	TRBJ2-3	TGTGCCAGCAGCTTAGCGTGGAGCGGGGGAGGGACAGATACGCAGTATTTT	CASSLAWSGGGTDTQYF
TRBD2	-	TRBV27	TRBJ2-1	TGTGCCAGCAGTTTATCCCCGATGAGCGGGAGTGTCAATGAGCAGTTCTTC	CASSLSPMSGSVNEQFF
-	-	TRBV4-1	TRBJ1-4	TGCGCCAGCAGCCACCCCGGGGGTGGTGAAAAACTGTTTTTT	CASSHPGGGEKLFF
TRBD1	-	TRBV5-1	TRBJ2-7	TGCGCCAGCAGCTTGGCCTTTGGGACAGCCTACGAGCAGTACTTC	CASSLAFGTAYEQYF
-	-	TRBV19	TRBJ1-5	TGTGCCAGTAGTATAGATACGGTGGGCAATCAGCCCCAGCATTTT	CASSIDTVGNQPQHF
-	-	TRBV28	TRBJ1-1	TGTGCCAGCAGTTTAGAGGGCAGGGGAGAGACTGAAGCTTTCTTT	CASSLEGRGETEAFF
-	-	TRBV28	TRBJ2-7	TGTGCCAGCAGTTATATGGGGGGTACCTACGAGCAGTACTTC	CASSYMGGTYEQYF
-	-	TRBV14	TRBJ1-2	TGTGCCAGCAGCCCAGTCCCCGGGTATGGCTACACCTTC	CASSPVPGYGYTF
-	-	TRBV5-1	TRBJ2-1	TGCGCCAGCAGCCTTGAGAGCTCCTACAATGAGCAGTTCTTC	CASSLESSYNEQFF